The 18 T cell receptor beta chains presented below share a single source sample, sequenced in a study of blood T cell repertoires in COVID-19. TCRdb's table, derived via immunoSEQ multiplex PCR, lists solely in-frame clones and lacks some. The table has tens of thousands of clones, about 89% seen once. The sample was peripheral blood. The receptors were gathered from a human donor with acute or convalescent COVID-19. The donor label of this sample is uncertain.

The chain links TRBV11-3 to TRBJ2-2; TRBD2 aligns across 7 bases. Germline CDR1 is SGHNT and CDR2 is YENEEA. V was clipped by 3 bases and J by 1 base; unmatched bases: 5. The CDR3 is made up of 16 amino acids. DNA for the CDR3: TGTGCCAGCAGCTTCCTTAGCGGGTGGAACACCGGGGAGCTGTTTTTT. It is translated as CASSFLSGWNTGELFF.

The chain carries TRBV9 and TRBJ2-3; D gene uncertain. This CDR3 spans 13 amino acids. Between the trimmed V and J ends, which lost 0 bases and 8 bases, there was a span of 10 bases. Germline lookup yields CDR1 SGDLS and CDR2 YYNGEE. The DNA for the CDR3 is TGTGCCAGCAGCGTAGACCCCGAAGCTACGCAGTATTTT. It codes for CASSVDPEATQYF.

The V gene is TRBV7-9, the J gene TRBJ2-2, with D possibly TRBD2 on 5 matching bases. This CDR3 has 12 residues. V was pared by 5 bases and J by 6 bases, with 7 bases between. Germline CDR1 reads SEHNR; CDR2 reads FQNEAQ (reference sequence). CDR3 in amino acids: CASSRGSGELFF. In DNA, the CDR3 is TGTGCCAGCAGCCGGGGATCCGGGGAGCTGTTTTTT.

V usage is TRBV7-8 and J usage is TRBJ2-2; D is perhaps TRBD1 (6 bases). CDR3 length: 15 amino acids. Germline V gene sequence: CDR1 SGHVS, CDR2 FQNEAQ. V dropped 5 bases and J dropped 2 bases, with 12 bases sitting between them. The CDR3 here is CASSQPGQNTGELFF. The DNA of the CDR3 is TGTGCCAGCAGCCAGCCGGGACAAAACACCGGGGAGCTGTTTTTT. The variable domain in full, completed from reference TRBV7-8 and TRBJ2-2, reads GAGVSQSPRYKVAKRGQDVALRCDPISGHVSLFWYQQALGQGPEFLTYFQNEAQLDKSGLPSDRFFAERPEGSVSTLKIQRTQQEDSAVYLCASSQPGQNTGELFFGEGSRLTVL.

This clone was counted ten times or more. V is TRBV5-8 and J is TRBJ2-2; D is perhaps TRBD2 (6 bases). The CDR3 length is 16 residues. CDR1 SGHTS and CDR2 YDEGEE come from the germline V gene. V gave up 0 bases and J gave up 5 bases, with 14 bases separating them. The DNA for the CDR3 is TGTGCCAGCAGCTTGGATCCGGGACTTAGGACCGGGGAGCTGTTTTTT. Its translation is CASSLDPGLRTGELFF.

The rearrangement links TRBV7-3 to TRBJ2-3; 7 bases agree with TRBD2. The CDR3 extends over 14 amino acids. The ends lost 1 base at V and 7 bases at J; junction bases unmatched: 5. Per the germline V gene, CDR1 is SGHTA and CDR2 is FQGTGA. The CDR3 DNA reads as TGTGCCAGCAGCTTAATCCCTAGCGGAAATACGCAGTATTTT. This encodes CASSLIPSGNTQYF.

The chain links TRBV28 to TRBJ2-7; TRBD1 matches 7 bases. In germline, CDR1 is MDHEN, CDR2 SYDVKM. CDR3 size: 11 residues. After removal of 8 bases from V and 3 bases from J, the junction contained 1 base not matched to a gene. CDR3 DNA: TGTGCCAGCGCAGGGGGCTACGAGCAGTACTTC. Translation gives CASAGGYEQYF.

The chain joins TRBV19 to TRBJ1-2; D remains unclear. The CDR3 length is 12 residues. V lost 3 bases and J 3 bases, leaving 5 bases between the germline ends. Germline V gene lookup returns CDR1 LNHDA and CDR2 SQIVND (reference sequence). The CDR3 DNA sequence: TGTGCCAGTAGTATCGGGGACTATGGCTACACCTTC. Its translation is CASSIGDYGYTF.

The chain links TRBV28 to TRBJ1-2; possibly TRBD1 for D (6 bases). This CDR3 contains 14 residues. Germline assignment: CDR1 MDHEN and CDR2 SYDVKM. V was pared by 5 bases and J by 6 bases, with 16 bases between. The CDR3 DNA is TGTGCCAGCAGTCTGCAGACAGGAGTTAATGGCTACACCTTC. This translates into CASSLQTGVNGYTF.

The chain's CDR3 is CASSPTTTYGQPYGYTF. The CDR3 region has the DNA TGTGCCAGCTCACCTACCACCACTTACGGACAGCCCTATGGCTACACCTTC. This chain joins TRBV18 and TRBJ1-2; possibly TRBD1 for D (6 bases). Looked up from germline, CDR1 is KGHSH and CDR2 is LQKENI. Trimming removed 3 bases from V and 4 bases from J, with 21 bases in between. This CDR3 is built from 17 residues.

The chain recombines TRBV6-2 or TRBV6-3 with TRBJ2-1; 8 positions agree with TRBD2. Germline V CDR1 and CDR2: MNHEY, SVGEGT. V was pared by 2 bases and J by 7 bases, with 10 bases of the junction left unmatched. The CDR3 length is 16 residues. CDR3 DNA sequence: TGTGCCAGCAGTTACGGGGGAGCGGGGGTTTTGAATGAGCAGTTCTTC. Translated, it gives CASSYGGAGVLNEQFF.

V and J are TRBV30 and TRBJ1-5; D remains unclear. The CDR3 is 14 residues long. From germline, CDR1 is GTSNPN and CDR2 SVGIG (reference sequence). Trimming pared 1 base from V and 5 bases from J, leaving 12 bases between. Written as DNA, the CDR3 is TGTGCCTGGAGTGGACTCTTTTCGCATCAGCCCCAGCATTTT. Translation gives CAWSGLFSHQPQHF.

The chain carries TRBV2 and TRBJ1-4; no clear D gene. V dropped 1 base and J dropped 3 bases, with 9 bases sitting between them. Germline V gene sequence: CDR1 SNHLY, CDR2 FYNNEI. The CDR3 spans 15 residues. CDR3 coding DNA: TGTGCCAGCAGTGAAGGGCGGGTTTCTAATGAAAAACTGTTTTTT. It yields the protein CASSEGRVSNEKLFF.

V usage is TRBV4-2 and J usage is TRBJ1-1; D is undetermined. V was trimmed by 1 base and J by 1 base, leaving 7 bases between them. Germline CDR1 LGHNA, CDR2 YNFKEQ. The length of the CDR3 is 14 residues. The CDR3 bases are TGTGCCAGCAGCCAAGGACTGAGGAACACTGAAGCTTTCTTT. It encodes CASSQGLRNTEAFF.

A remark on this clone: A junction boundary mismatches the germline segment, possibly from a read error. This sample includes further DNA sequences coding for the same CDR3. J is TRBJ2-3 and V is TRBV9, with 8 bases lining up with TRBD1. The germline V gene encodes CDR1 SGDLS and CDR2 YYNGEE. There are 15 residues in the CDR3. CDR3 loop: CASSVDPGGTDTQYF. CDR3 nucleotides: TGTGCCAGCAGCGTAGACCCAGGGGGCACAGATACACAGTATTTT.

This clone was seen just once. The chain employs TRBV12-3 or TRBV12-4 and TRBJ1-1; D unclear. The CDR3 covers 12 residues. V shed 0 bases and J shed 11 bases, with 10 bases lying between them. The CDR3 DNA sequence: TGTGCCAGCAGTTTAGCTGGCGCCGGGGCTTTCTTT. Its protein product is CASSLAGAGAFF.

The count of this clone is one. V usage is TRBV3-1 (or the pseudogene TRBV3-2) and J usage is TRBJ2-5; 7 nucleotides agree with TRBD2. The junction had 11 bases not matched to a gene; V was cut back by 4 bases and J by 6 bases. The CDR3 has 15 amino acids. Germline values: CDR1 LGHDT, CDR2 YNNKEL (reference sequence). Written as DNA, the CDR3 is TGTGCCAGCAGCCCAGGGAGGGTCCTAAAAAAGACCCAGTACTTC. Its protein is CASSPGRVLKKTQYF.

The chain has TRBV28 and TRBJ1-2; 8 bases align to TRBD1. V was pared by 1 base and J by 2 bases, with 6 bases of the junction left unmatched. Germline CDR1 MDHEN, CDR2 SYDVKM. The CDR3 loop spans 16 amino acids. DNA of the CDR3: TGTGCCAGCAGTTTATCTCGCGCAGGGGGCAACTATGGCTACACCTTC. This gives the protein CASSLSRAGGNYGYTF.